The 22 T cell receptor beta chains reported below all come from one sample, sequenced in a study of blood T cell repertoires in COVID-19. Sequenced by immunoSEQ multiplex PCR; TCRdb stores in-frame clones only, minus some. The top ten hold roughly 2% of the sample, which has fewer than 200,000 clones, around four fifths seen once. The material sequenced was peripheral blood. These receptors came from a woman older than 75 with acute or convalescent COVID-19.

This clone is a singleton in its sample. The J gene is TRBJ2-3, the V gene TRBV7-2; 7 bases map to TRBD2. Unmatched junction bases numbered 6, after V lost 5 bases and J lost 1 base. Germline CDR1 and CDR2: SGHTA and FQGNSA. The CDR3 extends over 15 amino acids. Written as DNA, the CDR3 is TGTGCCAGCAGCCAATTGGCGGGAGGCACAGATACGCAGTATTTT. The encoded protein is CASSQLAGGTDTQYF.

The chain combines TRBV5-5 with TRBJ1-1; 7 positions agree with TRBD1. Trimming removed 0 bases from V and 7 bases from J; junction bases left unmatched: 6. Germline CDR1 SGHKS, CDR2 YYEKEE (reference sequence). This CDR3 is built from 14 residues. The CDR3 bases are TGTGCCAGCAGCTTGGTGGGGACAGACAATGAAGCTTTCTTT. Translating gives CASSLVGTDNEAFF.

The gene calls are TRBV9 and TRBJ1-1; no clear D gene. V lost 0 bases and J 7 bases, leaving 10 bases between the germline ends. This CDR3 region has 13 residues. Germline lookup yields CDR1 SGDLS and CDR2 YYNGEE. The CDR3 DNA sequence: TGTGCCAGCAGCGTAGGGTTTGGCAGTGAAGCTTTCTTT. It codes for CASSVGFGSEAFF.

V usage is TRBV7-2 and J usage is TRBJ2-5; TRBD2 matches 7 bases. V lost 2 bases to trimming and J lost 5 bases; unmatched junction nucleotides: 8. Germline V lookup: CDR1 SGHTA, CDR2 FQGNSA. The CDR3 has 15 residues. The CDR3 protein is CASSLRAAGTETQYF. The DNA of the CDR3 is TGTGCCAGCAGCTTACGGGCAGCGGGAACCGAGACCCAGTACTTC.

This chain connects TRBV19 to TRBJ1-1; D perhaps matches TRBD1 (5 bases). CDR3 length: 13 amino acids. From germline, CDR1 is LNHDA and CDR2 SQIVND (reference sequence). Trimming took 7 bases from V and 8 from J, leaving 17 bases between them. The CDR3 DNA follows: TGTGCCAGTACCCCGGGGGTGGCCGGGGAAGCTTTCTTT. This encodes CASTPGVAGEAFF.

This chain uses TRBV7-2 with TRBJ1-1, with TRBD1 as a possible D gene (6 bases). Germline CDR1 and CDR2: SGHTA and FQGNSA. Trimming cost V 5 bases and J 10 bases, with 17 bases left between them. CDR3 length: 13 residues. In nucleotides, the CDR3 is TGTGCCAGCAGCCGGGACACTCAGGTCCCAGCTTTCTTT. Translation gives CASSRDTQVPAFF.

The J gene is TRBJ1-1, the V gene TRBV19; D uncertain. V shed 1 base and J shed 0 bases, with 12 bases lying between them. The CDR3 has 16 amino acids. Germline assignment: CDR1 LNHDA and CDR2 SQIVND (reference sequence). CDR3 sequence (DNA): TGTGCCAGTAGTATAGGGAACGGACTGGTGAACACTGAAGCTTTCTTT. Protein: CASSIGNGLVNTEAFF. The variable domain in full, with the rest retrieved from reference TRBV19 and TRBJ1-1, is DGGITQSPKYLFRKEGQNVTLSCEQNLNHDAMYWYRQDPGQGLRLIYYSQIVNDFQKGDIAEGYSVSREKKESFPLTVTSAQKNPTAFYLCASSIGNGLVNTEAFFGQGTRLTVV.

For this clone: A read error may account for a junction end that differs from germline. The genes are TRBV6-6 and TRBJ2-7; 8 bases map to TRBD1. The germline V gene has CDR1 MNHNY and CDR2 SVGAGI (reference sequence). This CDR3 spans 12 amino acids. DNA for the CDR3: TGTGCCAGCAGCCGTCACCCCGACAGGGGAGACTTC. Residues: CASSRHPDRGDF.

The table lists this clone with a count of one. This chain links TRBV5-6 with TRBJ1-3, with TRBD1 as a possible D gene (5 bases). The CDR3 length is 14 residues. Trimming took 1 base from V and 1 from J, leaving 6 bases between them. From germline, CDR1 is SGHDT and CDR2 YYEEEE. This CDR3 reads CASSLKGSGNTIYF. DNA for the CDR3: TGTGCCAGCAGCTTGAAGGGGTCTGGAAACACCATATATTTT.

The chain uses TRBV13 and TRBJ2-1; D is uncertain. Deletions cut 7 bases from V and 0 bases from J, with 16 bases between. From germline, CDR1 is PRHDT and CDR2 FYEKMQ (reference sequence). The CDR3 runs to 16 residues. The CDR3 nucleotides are TGTGCCAGCAACTCAAGGCATCTAGGCTCCTACAATGAGCAGTTCTTC. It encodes CASNSRHLGSYNEQFF.

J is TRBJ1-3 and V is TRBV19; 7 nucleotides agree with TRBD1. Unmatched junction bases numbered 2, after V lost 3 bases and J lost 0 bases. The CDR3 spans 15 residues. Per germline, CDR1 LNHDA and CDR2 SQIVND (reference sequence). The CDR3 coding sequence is TGTGCCAGTAGTATCGGGACAGCCTCTGGAAACACCATATATTTT. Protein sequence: CASSIGTASGNTIYF.

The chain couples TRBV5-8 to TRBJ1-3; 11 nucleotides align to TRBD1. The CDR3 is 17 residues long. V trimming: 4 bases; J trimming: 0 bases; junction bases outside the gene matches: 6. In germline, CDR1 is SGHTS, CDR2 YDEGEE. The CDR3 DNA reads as TGTGCCAGCAGCATTGGGACAGGGGGGAACTCTGGAAACACCATATATTTT. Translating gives CASSIGTGGNSGNTIYF.

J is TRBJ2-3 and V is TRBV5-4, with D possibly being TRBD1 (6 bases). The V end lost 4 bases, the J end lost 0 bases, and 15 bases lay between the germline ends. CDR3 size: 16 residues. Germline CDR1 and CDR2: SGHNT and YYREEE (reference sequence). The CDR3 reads CASSLGQSPSTDTQYF. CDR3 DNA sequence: TGTGCCAGCAGCCTTGGACAGTCCCCGAGCACAGATACGCAGTATTTT.

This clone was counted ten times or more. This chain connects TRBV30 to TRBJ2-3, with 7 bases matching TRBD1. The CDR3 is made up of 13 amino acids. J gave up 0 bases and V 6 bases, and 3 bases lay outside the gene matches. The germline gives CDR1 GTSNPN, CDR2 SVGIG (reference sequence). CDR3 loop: CACPDRSTDTQYF. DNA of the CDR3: TGTGCCTGTCCGGACAGGAGCACAGATACGCAGTATTTT. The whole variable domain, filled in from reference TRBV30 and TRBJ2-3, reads SQTIHQWPATLVQPVGSPLSLECTVEGTSNPNLYWYRQAAGRGLQLLFYSVGIGQISSEVPQNLSASRPQDRQFILSSKKLLLSDSGFYLCACPDRSTDTQYFGPGTRLTVL.

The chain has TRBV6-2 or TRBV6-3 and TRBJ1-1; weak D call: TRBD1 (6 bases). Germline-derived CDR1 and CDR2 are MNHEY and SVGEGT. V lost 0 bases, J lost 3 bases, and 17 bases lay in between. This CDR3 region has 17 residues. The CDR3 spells CASSYSWQGRRDTEAFF. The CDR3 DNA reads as TGTGCCAGCAGTTACTCGTGGCAGGGGCGCCGGGACACTGAAGCTTTCTTT.

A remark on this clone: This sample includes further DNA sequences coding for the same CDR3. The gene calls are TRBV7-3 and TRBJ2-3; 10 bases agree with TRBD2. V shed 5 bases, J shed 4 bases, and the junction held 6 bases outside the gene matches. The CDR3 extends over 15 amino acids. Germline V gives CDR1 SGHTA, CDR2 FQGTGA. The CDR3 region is CASSRSGGGPDTQYF. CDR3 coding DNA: TGTGCCAGCAGCCGAAGCGGGGGGGGCCCAGATACGCAGTATTTT.

The CDR3 nucleotides read TGTGCCAGCTCACCTGGACAGGGGAGTGAAAAACTGTTTTTT. Translated: CASSPGQGSEKLFF. The chain combines TRBV18 with TRBJ1-4; 9 bases are shared with TRBD1. The germline V gene has CDR1 KGHSH and CDR2 LQKENI. The V segment lost 3 bases and the J segment 7 bases; nucleotides outside the gene matches: 3. The CDR3 is 14 residues long.

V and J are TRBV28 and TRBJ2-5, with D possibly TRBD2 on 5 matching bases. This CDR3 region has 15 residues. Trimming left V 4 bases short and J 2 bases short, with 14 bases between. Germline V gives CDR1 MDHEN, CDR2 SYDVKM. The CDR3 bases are TGTGCCAGCAGTTACGTTATGGGAGTACAAGAGACCCAGTACTTC. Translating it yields CASSYVMGVQETQYF.

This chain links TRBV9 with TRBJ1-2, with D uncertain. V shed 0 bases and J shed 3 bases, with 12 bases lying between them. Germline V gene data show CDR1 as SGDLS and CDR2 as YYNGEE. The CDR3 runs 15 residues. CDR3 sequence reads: CASSVVATADYGYTF. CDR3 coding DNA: TGTGCCAGCAGCGTAGTCGCCACCGCGGACTATGGCTACACCTTC.

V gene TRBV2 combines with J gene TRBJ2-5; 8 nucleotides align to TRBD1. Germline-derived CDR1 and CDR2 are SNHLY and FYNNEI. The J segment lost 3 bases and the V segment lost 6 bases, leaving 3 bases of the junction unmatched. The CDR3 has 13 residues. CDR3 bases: TGTGCCAGCAGGGACAGGGTTGAAGAGACCCAGTACTTC. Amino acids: CASRDRVEETQYF.

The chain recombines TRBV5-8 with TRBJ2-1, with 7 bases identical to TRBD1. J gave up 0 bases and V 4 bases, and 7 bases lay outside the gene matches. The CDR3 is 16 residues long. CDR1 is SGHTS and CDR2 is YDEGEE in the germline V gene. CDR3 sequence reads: CASSPGQVGSYNEQFF. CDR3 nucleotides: TGTGCCAGCAGCCCCGGACAGGTCGGCTCCTACAATGAGCAGTTCTTC.

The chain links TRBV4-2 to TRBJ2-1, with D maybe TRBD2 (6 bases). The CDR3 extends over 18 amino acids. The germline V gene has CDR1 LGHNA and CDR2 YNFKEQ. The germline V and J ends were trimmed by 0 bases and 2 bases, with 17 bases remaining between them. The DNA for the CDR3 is TGTGCCAGCAGCCAAGATCTCTCGGGCGGGACCACCTACAATGAGCAGTTCTTC. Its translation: CASSQDLSGGTTYNEQFF.